This T cell receptor (beta chain) appears in the sequencing data of a study of blood T cell repertoires in COVID-19. This clone was observed a few times. This table comes from immunoSEQ multiplex PCR, and its TCRdb copy is limited to in-frame clones, with some not included. Of tens of thousands of clones listed, about 88% are singletons. The sequencing input was peripheral blood. This sequence was found in a human donor in a cohort sampled during active COVID-19.

The CDR3 nucleotides read TGTGCCAGCAGCCCCCTACGGGGGAACACTGAAGCTTTCTTT. Translated: CASSPLRGNTEAFF. The V and J genes are TRBV7-9 and TRBJ1-1; D gene unclear. Per germline, CDR1 SEHNR and CDR2 FQNEAQ (reference sequence). V lost 5 bases and J lost 1, with 11 bases in between. The CDR3 has 14 residues.